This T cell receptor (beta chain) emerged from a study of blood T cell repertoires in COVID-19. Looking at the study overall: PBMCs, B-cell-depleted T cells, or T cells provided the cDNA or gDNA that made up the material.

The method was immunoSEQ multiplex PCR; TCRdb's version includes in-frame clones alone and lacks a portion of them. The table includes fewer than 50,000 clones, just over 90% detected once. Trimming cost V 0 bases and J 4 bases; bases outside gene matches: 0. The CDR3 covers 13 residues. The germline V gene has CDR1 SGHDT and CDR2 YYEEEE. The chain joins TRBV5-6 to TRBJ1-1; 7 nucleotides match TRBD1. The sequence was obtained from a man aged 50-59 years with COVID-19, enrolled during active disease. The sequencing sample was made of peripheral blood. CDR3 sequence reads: CASSLDRGTEAFF. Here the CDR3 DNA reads TGTGCCAGCAGCTTGGACAGGGGCACTGAAGCTTTCTTT. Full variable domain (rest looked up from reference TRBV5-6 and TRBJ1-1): DAGVTQSPTHLIKTRGQQVTLRCSPKSGHDTVSWYQQALGQGPQFIFQYYEEEERQRGNFPDRFSGHQFPNYSSELNVNALLLGDSALYLCASSLDRGTEAFFGQGTRLTVV.